This record looks at one T cell receptor (beta chain) sequence and its context. Those who participated ranged in age from 18 to 89 years and resided in approximately 23 US areas. The data derive from a study of blood T cell repertoires in COVID-19. Across the whole study: Italy, Spain and the United States were the sources of the convalescent and acute COVID-19 samples. T cells, B-cell-depleted T cells, or PBMCs provided the cDNA or gDNA that served as material.

This CDR3 contains 15 residues. Looked up from germline, CDR1 is GTSNPN and CDR2 is SVGIG (reference sequence). V was trimmed by 4 bases and J by 7 bases, leaving 22 bases between them. In the original workflow: By means of reference gene primer amplification, nucleated cell counts were estimated. Sequencing used immunoSEQ multiplex PCR; TCRdb keeps in-frame clones, though not all of them. That table supplies the V and J calls and clone size; D and trimming were determined from the DNA. The table records approximately 280,000 clones, roughly 86% of them present only once. V is TRBV30 and J is TRBJ1-2; a weak D match, TRBD1 (6 bases). Sequencing input: PBMCs or T cells enriched from blood (not recorded which). The TCR was taken from a woman aged 18 to 35 who had recovered from COVID-19. For the CDR3, the DNA is TGTGCCTGGATCTACTCGGGGGGGCGACTCTCTGGCTACACCTTC. Its translation: CAWIYSGGRLSGYTF.